The source of this TCR beta chain is a study of control samples from healthy donors and cancer patients. The germline gives CDR1 SGHNT, CDR2 YYREEE (reference sequence). The CDR3 runs 12 residues. Trimming took off 3 bases at V and 9 bases at J, with 10 bases between the two ends. TCRdb keeps only in-frame clones here, not all; method: immunoSEQ multiplex PCR. The repertoire consists of 120,000 or so clones, with over 75% occurring once and the leading ten covering around 1.7%. The chain employs TRBV5-4 and TRBJ2-1; D unclear. Source material: blood. This TCR was recovered from a man younger than 35 in good health. The CDR3: CASSSLVSEQFF. The CDR3 nucleotides read TGTGCCAGCAGCTCTTTGGTCTCTGAGCAGTTCTTC.